This T cell receptor beta chain was sequenced in a study of blood T cell repertoires in COVID-19. Across the whole study: From the United States, Italy and Spain came samples of acute and convalescent COVID-19.

In the source study's methods: Estimates of nucleated cell counts were drawn from the amplification of reference gene primers. Clones were read by immunoSEQ multiplex PCR, and TCRdb kept only the in-frame ones, dropping some. V and J calls and clone size are those listed in that table; D and trimming were worked out from the DNA. This table holds about 100,000 clones, about 90% found once. The junction had 1 base not matched to a gene; V was cut back by 0 bases and J by 0 bases. The germline V gene has CDR1 LGHNT and CDR2 FRNRAP. This CDR3 spans 15 amino acids. J is TRBJ2-5 and V is TRBV12-5; 7 bases match TRBD2. The sample consisted of peripheral blood. This clonotype was obtained from a man aged 50 to 59 with active COVID-19. CDR3 DNA: TGTGCTAGTGGTTTGGTAGCGGGATACCAAGAGACCCAGTACTTC. Amino acids: CASGLVAGYQETQYF.